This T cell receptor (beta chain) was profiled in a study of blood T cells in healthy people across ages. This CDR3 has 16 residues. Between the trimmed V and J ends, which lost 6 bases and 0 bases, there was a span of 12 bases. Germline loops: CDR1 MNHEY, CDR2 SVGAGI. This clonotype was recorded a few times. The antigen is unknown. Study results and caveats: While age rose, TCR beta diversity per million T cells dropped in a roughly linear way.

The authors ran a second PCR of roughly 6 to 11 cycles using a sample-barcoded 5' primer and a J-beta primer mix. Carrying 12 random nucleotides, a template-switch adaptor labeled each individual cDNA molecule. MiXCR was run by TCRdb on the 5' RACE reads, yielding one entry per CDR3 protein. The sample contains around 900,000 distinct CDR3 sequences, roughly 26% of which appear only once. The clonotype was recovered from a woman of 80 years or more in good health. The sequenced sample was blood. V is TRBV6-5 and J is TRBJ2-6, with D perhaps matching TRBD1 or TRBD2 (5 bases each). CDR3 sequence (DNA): TGTGCCAGCAGCTCTGGGGGTACCTCTGGGGCCAACGTCCTGACTTTC. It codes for CASSSGGTSGANVLTF.